This T cell receptor beta chain was identified during a study of Graves' ophthalmopathy and Graves' hyperthyroidism. As to this clonotype: Its antigen is not known.

This CDR3 spans 14 amino acids. The V end was cut by 3 bases, the J end by 4 bases, with 12 bases between. Study-wide results and caveats: A classifier, a 13-signature model, separated ophthalmopathy from stable hyperthyroidism with approximately 87% sensitivity and about 81% specificity.

Ineligible for inclusion were patients with other autoimmune diseases, uncontrolled infections, pregnancy or lactation. The PBMCs originated from less than 13 ml of fresh peripheral blood. TCR beta CDR3 regions were amplified from RNA transcripts. Second-round multiplex PCR followed a first-round RT-PCR using HTBI primers. TCRdb fed the multiplex PCR reads into MiXCR, producing one record per CDR3 protein. The data show 500,000 to 700,000 distinct CDR3 sequences, with 22% seen just once and more than 5.5% held by the top ten. The source is a woman between 18 and 30 years old with stable Graves' hyperthyroidism. Some clones in this sample may be carry-over from other donors' samples. Specimen: peripheral blood. The chain joins TRBV12-3 or TRBV12-4 to TRBJ2-5, with a weak D call TRBD2 (6 bases). CDR3 protein: CASSLGLHGETQYF. The CDR3 DNA follows: TGTGCCAGCAGTTTGGGACTCCACGGAGAGACCCAGTACTTC.